A single sample is the source of the 14 T cell receptor beta chains below, sequenced in a study of shared clonotypes between healthy human individuals. Libraries were prepared by immunoSEQ multiplex PCR; TCRdb keeps only in-frame clonotypes and omits some of them. The sample comprises fewer than 1 million clones, roughly 96% of which are singletons, and about 0.21% rests with the top ten. CD45RO-negative, CCR7-positively selected cells formed the naive CD8 fraction, excluding terminally differentiated effector memory CD45RA+ cells. The sample taken for sequencing was naive CD8+ T cells sorted from blood. The receptor source for this set is a man between 25 and 39 years old in good health.

The chain carries TRBV23-1 and TRBJ1-1; TRBD1 is a possible D gene (5 bases). TRBV23-1 is an ORF, with its function uncertain. The ends were cut back, 3 bases at V and 4 bases at J, with 24 bases in the middle. The CDR3 spans 18 residues. The CDR3 here is CASSHITVGSGGGTEAFF. Here the CDR3 DNA reads TGCGCCAGCAGTCACATCACAGTCGGTTCCGGGGGGGGCACTGAAGCTTTCTTT.

The rearrangement links TRBV28 to TRBJ1-5; maybe TRBD1 (5 bases). V lost 3 bases and J 7 bases, leaving 10 bases between the germline ends. Germline V CDR1 and CDR2: MDHEN, SYDVKM. The CDR3 totals 13 residues. This CDR3 is CASSLDGTQPQHF. In DNA, the CDR3 is TGTGCCAGCAGTTTGGACGGGACGCAGCCCCAGCATTTT.

The chain couples TRBV27 to TRBJ2-1; 9 positions agree with TRBD1. CDR1 and CDR2 (germline): MNHEY, SMNVEV (reference sequence). The CDR3 sequence is 14 residues long. The V gene end was trimmed by 6 bases and the J gene end by 3 bases; junction bases not matched to a gene: 3. The CDR3 coding sequence is TGTGCCAGCAGAGGGACAGGGTTCTACAATGAGCAGTTCTTC. It codes for CASRGTGFYNEQFF.

The chain has TRBV27 and TRBJ2-2, with 10 nucleotides matching TRBD2. The germline V gene encodes CDR1 MNHEY and CDR2 SMNVEV (reference sequence). V shed 2 bases, J shed 5 bases, and the junction held 17 bases outside the gene matches. CDR3 length equals 20 residues. In DNA, the CDR3 is TGTGCCAGCAGTTTAGGTTTCATAGCGGGAGGCTACCAGGAAACCGGGGAGCTGTTTTTT. This encodes CASSLGFIAGGYQETGELFF.

The CDR3 loop is CASSGLAGGHEQFF. The CDR3 DNA reads as TGTGCCAGCAGTGGACTAGCGGGAGGCCATGAGCAGTTCTTC. This rearrangement joins TRBV25-1 to TRBJ2-1; 13 bases fit TRBD2. Trimming at V came to 4 bases and at J to 8 bases, leaving 2 bases not matched to a gene. This CDR3 has 14 amino acids. Per germline, CDR1 MGHDK and CDR2 SYGVNS.

CDR3 nucleotide sequence: TGTGCCAGCAGCTCATTCGGTAAAGACAGCATTAGGGAAAAACTGTTTTTT. Protein sequence: CASSSFGKDSIREKLFF. V and J are TRBV7-9 and TRBJ1-4; TRBD1 is a possible D gene (5 bases). The V end lost 4 bases, the J end lost 8 bases, and 23 bases lay between the germline ends. This CDR3 is 17 amino acids long. Germline V gene lookup returns CDR1 SEHNR and CDR2 FQNEAQ (reference sequence).

This clone appeared once. The junction differs from germline at one of its ends, possibly a read error. This chain connects TRBV7-7 to TRBJ2-5; perhaps TRBD1 as D (6 bases). This CDR3 has 15 amino acids. CDR1 is SSHAT and CDR2 is FNYEAQ in the germline V gene (reference sequence). Written as DNA, the CDR3 is TGTGCTAGCAGTCCTTCGACAGGAACACAAGAGACCCAGTACTTC. This encodes CASSPSTGTQETQYF.

The chain has TRBV13 and TRBJ2-7, with TRBD2 identical over 12 bases. The CDR3 contains 14 residues. Germline V CDR1 and CDR2: PRHDT, FYEKMQ (reference sequence). V shed 5 bases, J shed 3 bases, and the junction held 2 bases outside the gene matches. The CDR3 bases are TGTGCCAGCAGCCAGACTAGCGGGAGCTACGAGCAGTACTTC. This sequence encodes CASSQTSGSYEQYF.

As regards this clone: Other nucleotide sequences from this sample produce the same CDR3. The V gene is TRBV7-9, the J gene TRBJ2-7, with TRBD1 matching over 10 bases. The germline V gene encodes CDR1 SEHNR and CDR2 FQNEAQ (reference sequence). V lost 4 bases to trimming and J lost 2 bases; unmatched junction nucleotides: 2. The CDR3 consists of 14 residues. The CDR3 DNA sequence: TGTGCCAGCAGCTCCGGGACAGGGGCCTACGAGCAGTACTTC. Protein sequence: CASSSGTGAYEQYF. The whole variable domain, filled in from reference TRBV7-9 and TRBJ2-7, reads DTGVSQNPRHKITKRGQNVTFRCDPISEHNRLYWYRQTLGQGPEFLTYFQNEAQLEKSRLLSDRFSAERPKGSFSTLEIQRTEQGDSAMYLCASSSGTGAYEQYFGPGTRLTVT.

V and J are TRBV27 and TRBJ1-2; 7 bases align to TRBD1. CDR1 and CDR2 (germline): MNHEY, SMNVEV (reference sequence). The CDR3 is 15 amino acids. J gave up 0 bases and V 6 bases, and 7 bases lay outside the gene matches. CDR3 sequence: CASSPRTGPNYGYTF. The CDR3 DNA reads as TGTGCCAGCAGCCCTCGGACAGGACCTAACTATGGCTACACCTTC.

This clone has a single count. The rearrangement links TRBV28 to TRBJ2-7; TRBD2 is a possible D gene (5 bases). This CDR3 contains 16 residues. Germline V gives CDR1 MDHEN, CDR2 SYDVKM. V dropped 5 bases and J dropped 3 bases, with 20 bases sitting between them. The CDR3 loop reads CASSKTYNRDNYEQYF. Here the CDR3 DNA reads TGTGCCAGCAGTAAGACTTACAACCGGGATAACTACGAGCAGTACTTC.

This clone appeared once. The chain has TRBV9 and TRBJ2-3, with D maybe TRBD2 (6 bases). CDR1 and CDR2 (germline): SGDLS, YYNGEE. The CDR3 contains 15 residues. Trimming stripped 6 bases from V and 0 bases from J, with 14 bases between. The CDR3 DNA is TGTGCCAGCACCAGACTAGGATCTAGCACAGATACGCAGTATTTT. Its protein product is CASTRLGSSTDTQYF.

The chain combines TRBV7-6 with TRBJ2-1; D is ambiguous. This CDR3 spans 12 amino acids. Germline V gene sequence: CDR1 SGHVS, CDR2 FNYEAQ. Trimming cost V 3 bases and J 6 bases, with 6 bases left between them. CDR3 protein: CASSFSINEQFF. The CDR3 DNA follows: TGTGCCAGCAGCTTTAGTATCAATGAGCAGTTCTTC.

The chain uses TRBV2 and TRBJ2-1, with D maybe TRBD1 (10 bases). Germline V gene data show CDR1 as SNHLY and CDR2 as FYNNEI. Trimming pared 5 bases from V and 15 bases from J, leaving 35 bases between. CDR3 length equals 18 residues. The CDR3 DNA follows: TGTGCCAGCAGTCCGGGACAGGGGCCGCCCACTTATAGCGGGAGTACGTTCTTC. Protein sequence: CASSPGQGPPTYSGSTFF.